These 27 T cell receptor beta chains came from one sample sequenced in a study of blood T cell repertoires in COVID-19. Using immunoSEQ multiplex PCR, the repertoire was profiled, and TCRdb retains in-frame clones only, with some absent. The table lists 310,000 or so clones, 86% of them singletons. The sample consisted of peripheral blood. These receptors came from a woman in her twenties or thirties who had recovered from COVID-19.

The V gene is TRBV5-7, the J gene TRBJ1-2; a weak D match, TRBD1 (5 bases). TRBV5-7 is sorted into the ORF group, with uncertain function. V lost 0 bases, J lost 1 base, and 13 bases lay in between. The CDR3 extends over 16 amino acids. The CDR3 region is CASSLESRVYNYGYTF. The CDR3 DNA is TGTGCCAGCAGCTTGGAGTCCAGGGTGTATAACTATGGCTACACCTTC.

V is TRBV4-2 and J is TRBJ2-2; D perhaps matches TRBD2 (6 bases). Germline lookup yields CDR1 LGHNA and CDR2 YNFKEQ. V lost 3 bases, J lost 6 bases, and 11 bases lay in between. This CDR3 has 14 residues. The DNA of the CDR3 is TGTGCCAGCAGCCAGCACACTAGCCCCGGGGAGCTGTTTTTT. This sequence encodes CASSQHTSPGELFF.

The chain links TRBV25-1 to TRBJ1-3; 12 bases agree with TRBD1. CDR3 length: 15 amino acids. Germline lookup yields CDR1 MGHDK and CDR2 SYGVNS. Losses at the gene ends were 0 bases for V and 7 bases for J; bases not matched to a gene: 1. CDR3 region: CASSEYGTGGNTIYF. The CDR3, as DNA: TGTGCCAGCAGTGAATATGGGACAGGGGGCAACACCATATATTTT.

The chain recombines TRBV6-5 with TRBJ1-1; D gene unclear. The CDR3 loop spans 14 amino acids. Germline CDR1 MNHEY, CDR2 SVGAGI. V was trimmed by 6 bases and J by 4 bases, leaving 15 bases between them. The CDR3 protein is CASSPLFRGTEAFF. For the CDR3, the DNA is TGTGCCAGCAGCCCACTTTTTCGGGGCACTGAAGCTTTCTTT.

V is TRBV18 and J is TRBJ2-6, with D uncertain. CDR1 and CDR2 (germline): KGHSH, LQKENI. The CDR3 totals 15 residues. The V and J ends lost 3 bases and 1 base respectively, with 7 bases between them. The CDR3 nucleotides are TGTGCCAGCTCACCTGGAGAATCTGGGGCCAACGTCCTGACTTTC. Amino acid sequence: CASSPGESGANVLTF.

The genes are TRBV3-1 (or the pseudogene TRBV3-2) and TRBJ2-1, with D possibly being TRBD2 (5 bases). Trimming stripped 4 bases from V and 2 bases from J, with 9 bases between. The length of the CDR3 is 14 residues. Germline V CDR1 and CDR2: LGHDT, YNNKEL (reference sequence). In DNA form, the CDR3 reads TGTGCCAGCAGCCGAACTAGGACCTACAATGAGCAGTTCTTC. Amino acid sequence: CASSRTRTYNEQFF.

The chain combines TRBV7-3 with TRBJ1-5; 7 nucleotides agree with TRBD1. The junction had 7 bases not matched to a gene; V was cut back by 0 bases and J by 2 bases. This CDR3 region has 17 residues. Germline values: CDR1 SGHTA, CDR2 FQGTGA. The CDR3 loop is CASSLTWDSPCNQPQHF. In nucleotides, the CDR3 is TGTGCCAGCAGCTTAACGTGGGACAGCCCTTGCAATCAGCCCCAGCATTTT.

This chain joins TRBV9 and TRBJ1-3, with 8 nucleotides matching TRBD1. Losses at the gene ends were 4 bases for V and 7 bases for J; bases not matched to a gene: 13. The CDR3 is 16 residues long. Per the germline V gene, CDR1 is SGDLS and CDR2 is YYNGEE. The CDR3 nucleotides are TGTGCCAGCAGCCCAAGGACAGGGACTGTAGGCAACACCATATATTTT. It translates to CASSPRTGTVGNTIYF.

The chain has TRBV6-6 and TRBJ1-5, with D unresolved. CDR3 length: 12 residues. The V gene's germline CDR1 is MNHNY and CDR2 SVGAGI (reference sequence). V lost 1 base and J 7 bases, leaving 5 bases between the germline ends. Written as DNA, the CDR3 is TGTGCCAGCAGTTACTGGGAGCAGCCCCAGCATTTT. It is translated as CASSYWEQPQHF.

The genes are TRBV5-6 and TRBJ1-3; D gene unclear. Trimming stripped 2 bases from V and 2 bases from J, with 11 bases between. Germline V gene lookup returns CDR1 SGHDT and CDR2 YYEEEE. CDR3 size: 15 residues. CDR3 DNA sequence: TGTGCCAGCAGCTTCCAGGAGGGAACTGGAAACACCATATATTTT. Encoded protein: CASSFQEGTGNTIYF.

The chain carries TRBV7-8 and TRBJ2-1; TRBD2 matches 16 bases. The CDR3 runs to 19 residues. CDR1 and CDR2 (germline): SGHVS, FQNEAQ. V was clipped by 4 bases and J by 7 bases; unmatched bases: 13. This CDR3 reads CASSWGLAGGNARRNEQFF. CDR3 DNA: TGTGCCAGCAGCTGGGGACTAGCGGGAGGGAATGCGCGTCGGAATGAGCAGTTCTTC. The whole variable domain, filled in from reference TRBV7-8 and TRBJ2-1, reads GAGVSQSPRYKVAKRGQDVALRCDPISGHVSLFWYQQALGQGPEFLTYFQNEAQLDKSGLPSDRFFAERPEGSVSTLKIQRTQQEDSAVYLCASSWGLAGGNARRNEQFFGPGTRLTVL.

V usage is TRBV5-6 and J usage is TRBJ1-6, with D unclear. The germline CDR1 and CDR2 sequences are SGHDT and YYEEEE. V lost 1 base to trimming and J lost 14 bases, with 10 bases between them. This CDR3 is built from 12 residues. The CDR3 DNA sequence: TGTGCCAGCAGCTTGTTAGGCGGAGCCCTCCACTTT. This translates into CASSLLGGALHF.

V and J are TRBV19 and TRBJ1-1, with a tentative D call TRBD1 (5 bases). CDR1 is LNHDA and CDR2 is SQIVND in the germline V gene (reference sequence). V was pared by 3 bases and J by 3 bases, with 11 bases between. This CDR3 is built from 14 residues. As DNA, the CDR3 is TGTGCCAGTAGTATTTCAGGGTGGGACACTGAAGCTTTCTTT. It translates to CASSISGWDTEAFF. Supplemented by reference TRBV19 and TRBJ1-1, the full variable domain reads DGGITQSPKYLFRKEGQNVTLSCEQNLNHDAMYWYRQDPGQGLRLIYYSQIVNDFQKGDIAEGYSVSREKKESFPLTVTSAQKNPTAFYLCASSISGWDTEAFFGQGTRLTVV.

V and J are TRBV28 and TRBJ2-7, with 10 bases identical to TRBD1. This CDR3 is built from 15 residues. The V gene's germline CDR1 is MDHEN and CDR2 SYDVKM. V dropped 5 bases and J dropped 11; count of bases not matched to a gene: 15. The CDR3 DNA reads as TGTGCCAGCAGTCCCAGGGACAGGGGCGTTGGGAAGGAGTACTTC. Its protein is CASSPRDRGVGKEYF.

The rearrangement uses TRBV10-3 and TRBJ2-7, with TRBD1 identical over 7 bases. The CDR3 covers 17 residues. Trimming cost V 7 bases and J 6 bases; bases outside gene matches: 21. CDR1 and CDR2 from the germline V gene are ENHRY and SYGVKD. CDR3 residues: CAITTTGLTGLPSEQYF. CDR3 sequence (DNA): TGTGCCATCACCACGACAGGGTTGACGGGGCTACCCTCCGAGCAGTACTTC.

This chain uses TRBV6-4 with TRBJ1-2; D remains ambiguous. CDR3 length: 13 residues. V lost 0 bases and J 4 bases, leaving 6 bases between the germline ends. Germline V gives CDR1 MRHNA, CDR2 SNTAGT. The CDR3 protein is CASSDSTGYGYTF. CDR3 bases: TGTGCCAGCAGTGACTCGACTGGCTATGGCTACACCTTC.

V is TRBV19 and J is TRBJ2-7, with 8 bases lining up with TRBD2. V lost 7 bases, J lost 6 bases, and 5 bases stayed unmatched. The CDR3 runs to 12 residues. CDR1 is LNHDA and CDR2 is SQIVND in the germline V gene (reference sequence). The DNA for the CDR3 is TGTGCCAGTAAAGGACTAGCTGCCGAGCAGTACTTC. Translated: CASKGLAAEQYF.

DNA of the CDR3: TGCGCCAGCAGCCAAGATCCAGGGGATCAGCCCCAGCATTTT. Translation: CASSQDPGDQPQHF. The chain uses TRBV4-3 and TRBJ1-5, with D tentatively TRBD1 (6 bases). The CDR3 contains 14 residues. V gave up 0 bases and J gave up 5 bases, with 8 bases separating them. Germline V gene data show CDR1 as LGHNA and CDR2 as YSLEER.

This chain links TRBV2 with TRBJ2-2; weak D call: TRBD1 (6 bases). V gave up 4 bases and J gave up 0 bases, with 9 bases separating them. This CDR3 comprises 15 residues. CDR1 SNHLY and CDR2 FYNNEI come from the germline V gene. Here the CDR3 reads CASSGTVANTGELFF. The CDR3 nucleotides read TGTGCCAGCAGTGGGACAGTCGCGAACACCGGGGAGCTGTTTTTT. The full variable domain, in which reference TRBV2 and TRBJ2-2 provide the parts outside the CDR3, is EPEVTQTPSHQVTQMGQEVILRCVPISNHLYFYWYRQILGQKVEFLVSFYNNEISEKSEIFDDQFSVERPDGSNFTLKIRSTKLEDSAMYFCASSGTVANTGELFFGEGSRLTVL.

This clone was picked up many times. The chain joins TRBV9 to TRBJ2-7; weak D call: TRBD2 (6 bases). The V and J ends lost 4 bases and 1 base respectively, with 15 bases between them. CDR3 size: 15 residues. Germline V lookup: CDR1 SGDLS, CDR2 YYNGEE. The CDR3 region is CASSFGAGPSYEQYF. CDR3 nucleotides: TGTGCCAGCAGCTTCGGAGCGGGCCCTTCCTACGAGCAGTACTTC.

The J gene is TRBJ2-6, the V gene TRBV3-1 (or the pseudogene TRBV3-2); no clear D gene. The germline V gene encodes CDR1 LGHDT and CDR2 YNNKEL (reference sequence). The V gene lost 6 bases and the J gene lost 2 bases, with 5 bases spanning the gap. The CDR3 covers 13 residues. The CDR3 sequence: CASRLTGANVLTF. DNA of the CDR3: TGTGCCAGCAGACTAACTGGGGCCAACGTCCTGACTTTC.

This rearrangement joins TRBV3-1 (or the pseudogene TRBV3-2) to TRBJ2-2, with 7 bases matching TRBD2. Trimming took 3 bases from V and 3 from J; bases not matched to a gene: 10. There are 17 residues in the CDR3. In germline, CDR1 is LGHDT, CDR2 YNNKEL (reference sequence). Here the CDR3 DNA reads TGTGCCAGCAGCCACCTAGCGGCCAGAGGCGACACCGGGGAGCTGTTTTTT. Protein: CASSHLAARGDTGELFF.

The rearrangement links TRBV28 to TRBJ2-3; 7 nucleotides match TRBD1. V was clipped by 8 bases and J by 4 bases; unmatched bases: 15. CDR1 is MDHEN, CDR2 SYDVKM, per germline. This CDR3 contains 16 residues. CDR3: CASGTGDWGNSDTQYF. CDR3 bases: TGTGCCAGCGGAACAGGGGATTGGGGAAACTCAGATACGCAGTATTTT.

The chain is built from TRBV27 and TRBJ2-1; 13 bases agree with TRBD2. Germline trimming cut 6 bases from V and 7 bases from J; bases unmatched to any gene: 6. There are 15 residues in the CDR3. Per the germline V gene, CDR1 is MNHEY and CDR2 is SMNVEV (reference sequence). CDR3 bases: TGTGCCAGCAGCCCCGGGACTAGCGGGATAAATGAGCAGTTCTTC. Translating it yields CASSPGTSGINEQFF.

The chain carries TRBV27 and TRBJ2-1; 10 bases are a match to TRBD1. Per germline, CDR1 MNHEY and CDR2 SMNVEV (reference sequence). Trimming took 7 bases from V and 7 from J; bases not matched to a gene: 10. The CDR3 is 15 amino acids. CDR3 amino acids: CASTPGQGGANEQFF. The CDR3 DNA reads TGTGCCAGCACCCCTGGACAGGGGGGTGCGAATGAGCAGTTCTTC.

V usage is TRBV5-6 and J usage is TRBJ1-1; TRBD1 aligns across 9 bases. The CDR3 runs to 13 residues. With 5 bases clipped from V and 10 bases from J, the junction kept 9 bases outside the gene matches. CDR1 is SGHDT, CDR2 YYEEEE, per germline. Written as DNA, the CDR3 is TGTGCCAGCAGTCCAGGACAGGGGATTTCAGCTTTCTTT. Its protein product is CASSPGQGISAFF.

This rearrangement joins TRBV4-3 to TRBJ2-7; D might be TRBD1 (5 bases). Trimming took 0 bases from V and 1 from J, leaving 7 bases between them. The V gene's germline CDR1 is LGHNA and CDR2 YSLEER. This CDR3 has 14 amino acids. CDR3: CASSQEGASYEQYF. CDR3 nucleotides: TGCGCCAGCAGCCAAGAAGGGGCGTCCTACGAGCAGTACTTC.